Listed below are T cell receptor beta chains from one sample, sequenced in a study of CD8+CD57+ T cells in acquired aplastic anemia. TCRdb fed the reads into MiXCR, producing one record per CDR3 protein. The profile shows around 200,000 distinct CDR3 sequences, approximately 48% of them singletons. Sequenced input: sorted CD4+, CD8+, or CD8+CD57+ T cells (not recorded which) from PBMCs. The receptors originated from a human donor with aplastic anemia. Both conserved end residues are part of each CDR3. The D gene is left open where the match is weak. Size is omitted from some rows. Given values are once, few, many or a class for expanded clones.

-	-	TRBV10-3	TRBJ1-2	CAISKSVENRGDTYGYTF	TGTGCCATCAGCAAGTCTGTCGAAAACCGGGGAGACACCTATGGCTACACCTTC
-	-	TRBV19	TRBJ2-1	CASTNLYEQFF	TGTGCCAGTACCAACCTCTATGAGCAGTTCTTC
-	-	TRBV7-3	TRBJ2-1	CASSLGDEQFF	TGTGCCAGCAGCTTGGGAGATGAGCAGTTCTTC
-	TRBD2	TRBV19	TRBJ2-2	CASSRGGINTGELFF	TGTGCCAGTAGCCGGGGGGGGATTAACACCGGGGAGCTGTTTTTT
many	-	TRBV12-5	TRBJ1-1	CASGLVHGGLATEAFF	TGTGCTAGTGGTTTGGTACATGGGGGGCTGGCTACTGAAGCTTTCTTT
-	-	TRBV19	TRBJ2-5	CASSGVGLGYQETQHF	TGTGCCAGTAGTGGGGTTGGACTGGGGTACCAAGAGACCCAGCACTTC
-	-	TRBV4-1	TRBJ1-6	CASSQEDINSPLHF	TGCGCCAGCAGCCAAGAGGACATTAATTCACCCCTCCACTTT
many	-	TRBV7-9	TRBJ1-2	CASSLVAGDYGYTF	TGTGCCAGCAGCTTAGTCGCGGGGGACTATGGCTACACCTTC
-	-	TRBV27	TRBJ2-1	CASSLRATLSYNEQFF	TGTGCCAGCAGTTTAAGAGCGACTCTCTCCTACAATGAGCAGTTCTTC
-	-	TRBV7-3	TRBJ2-2	CASSFQGGELFF	TGTGCCAGCAGCTTTCAGGGCGGGGAGCTGTTTTTT
many	-	TRBV24-1	TRBJ2-1	CATSDTGRMDYNEQFF	TGTGCCACCAGTGACACGGGACGGATGGACTACAATGAGCAGTTCTTC
many	TRBD2	TRBV10-3	TRBJ2-7	CAIRVAGTGNEQYF	TGTGCCATCAGAGTAGCGGGGACGGGAAACGAGCAGTACTTC
-	TRBD1	TRBV20-1	TRBJ2-7	CSAPGQGFYEQYF	TGCAGTGCTCCGGGACAGGGTTTCTACGAGCAGTACTTC
-	-	TRBV7-9	TRBJ2-1	CASSFKPGILFF	TGTGCCAGCAGCTTTAAGCCAGGGATTCTGTTCTTC
-	-	TRBV11-1	TRBJ2-1	CASSLEALARSYNEQFF	TGTGCCAGCAGCTTAGAGGCGCTAGCTAGGTCCTACAATGAGCAGTTCTTC
once	-	TRBV29-1	TRBJ2-1	CSVETPSSYNEQFF	TGCAGCGTTGAAACGCCTAGCTCCTACAATGAGCAGTTCTTC
many	-	TRBV6-6	TRBJ2-7	CASSYQGFDEQYF	TGTGCCAGCAGTTACCAGGGTTTCGACGAGCAGTACTTC
-	-	TRBV7-3	TRBJ2-7	CASSYNLGYEQYF	TGTGCCAGCAGCTACAACTTGGGCTACGAGCAGTACTTC
-	TRBD2	TRBV7-9	TRBJ2-7	CASSAGTSGFYEQYF	TGTGCCAGCAGCGCCGGGACTAGCGGATTTTACGAGCAGTACTTC
-	TRBD1	TRBV5-4	TRBJ2-7	CASSPRTGLPYEQYF	TGTGCCAGCAGCCCCAGGACAGGGCTACCCTACGAGCAGTACTTC
many	-	TRBV7-2	TRBJ1-2	CASSLGQGREDYGYTF	TGTGCCAGCAGCTTAGGGCAGGGACGTGAGGACTATGGCTACACCTTC
once	-	TRBV5-4	TRBJ2-4	CASSLERATKNIQYF	TGTGCCAGCAGCTTGGAGAGGGCGACCAAAAACATTCAGTACTTC
-	TRBD2	TRBV10-1	TRBJ2-1	CASSDSGRVRARGEQFF	TGCGCCAGCAGTGACTCGGGGAGGGTGAGGGCGAGAGGTGAGCAGTTCTTC
-	-	TRBV15	TRBJ2-7	CATSRDWRLSYEQYF	TGTGCCACCAGCAGAGATTGGCGCCTGAGCTACGAGCAGTACTTC
-	-	TRBV7-6	TRBJ1-3	CASSLEPSRSGNTIYF	TGTGCCAGCAGCTTAGAGCCCTCTCGCTCTGGAAACACCATATATTTT
-	-	TRBV24-1	TRBJ2-1	CATGPRARDNEQFF	TGTGCCACCGGGCCAAGGGCTCGGGACAATGAGCAGTTCTTC
few	-	TRBV24-1	TRBJ1-2	CATSDYRRGGEDGYTF	TGTGCCACCAGTGATTACCGTCGCGGGGGCGAGGATGGCTACACCTTC
-	-	TRBV10-1	TRBJ2-2	CASSSRQENTGELFF	TGCGCCAGCAGTAGTCGGCAGGAGAACACCGGGGAGCTGTTTTTT
few	-	TRBV4-2	TRBJ2-2	CASSQAGSGDGAGELFF	TGTGCCAGCAGCCAGGCCGGGAGCGGCGATGGCGCCGGGGAGCTGTTTTTT
few	-	TRBV10-3	TRBJ2-3	CAISESSSLSTDTQYF	TGTGCCATCAGCGAATCCTCGTCTCTTAGCACAGATACGCAGTATTTT
-	TRBD1	TRBV15	TRBJ2-7	CATSTDRGSYEQYF	TGTGCCACCAGCACCGACAGGGGGTCCTACGAGCAGTACTTC
-	-	TRBV25-1	TRBJ1-1	CASSEYRQAFF	TGTGCCAGCAGTGAATATCGCCAAGCTTTCTTT
-	-	TRBV24-1	TRBJ1-6	CASSAPPTGRNSPLHF	TGTGCCAGCAGTGCACCCCCGACGGGCCGCAATTCACCCCTCCACTTT
few	-	TRBV7-9	TRBJ1-2	CASGQGRGEYGYTF	TGTGCCAGCGGGCAGGGGAGGGGGGAATATGGCTACACCTTC
-	-	TRBV7-2	TRBJ2-5	CASSFYFQETQYF	TGTGCCAGCAGCTTTTACTTCCAAGAGACCCAGTACTTC
-	-	TRBV9	TRBJ1-3	CASSLDAYSGNTIYF	TGTGCCAGCAGCTTGGACGCATATTCTGGAAACACCATATATTTT
-	-	TRBV19	TRBJ1-5	CASSTGQPYQPQHF	TGTGCCAGTAGTACGGGGCAGCCATATCAGCCCCAGCATTTT
-	TRBD1	TRBV28	TRBJ1-4	CASSIPDRGREKLFF	TGTGCCAGCAGTATTCCGGACAGGGGCCGTGAAAAACTGTTTTTT
-	TRBD2	TRBV7-2	TRBJ2-7	CASSSSAGGTYEQYF	TGTGCCAGCAGCTCATCGGCGGGAGGCACCTACGAGCAGTACTTC
-	TRBD2	TRBV12-3/TRBV12-4	TRBJ2-3	CAIGRGGTDTQYF	TGTGCCATCGGGAGGGGGGGCACAGATACGCAGTATTTT
many	-	TRBV5-6	TRBJ2-7	CASSLTRLYEQYF	TGTGCCAGCAGCTTAACGCGTTTATACGAGCAGTACTTC
medium-sized	-	TRBV5-1	TRBJ2-1	CASSLYNEQFF	TGTGCCAGCAGCTTATACAATGAGCAGTTCTTC
-	-	TRBV27	TRBJ2-7	CASGSTVPQYF	TGTGCCAGCGGATCGACAGTTCCACAGTACTTC
many	TRBD1	TRBV14	TRBJ1-4	CASSPTQGRYEKLFF	TGTGCCAGCAGCCCCACACAGGGGCGGTATGAAAAACTGTTTTTT
-	-	TRBV12-3/TRBV12-4	TRBJ2-1	CASSFQSGSYNEQFF	TGTGCCAGCAGTTTCCAATCAGGGTCCTACAATGAGCAGTTCTTC
few	TRBD1	TRBV29-1	TRBJ2-7	CSVGQNYEQYF	TGCAGCGTGGGACAGAACTACGAGCAGTACTTC
-	TRBD2	TRBV6-1	TRBJ2-3	CASSGGTSGGTDTQYF	TGTGCCAGCAGTGGGGGGACTAGCGGGGGCACAGATACGCAGTATTTT
-	-	TRBV20-1	TRBJ1-2	CSASVNNYGYTF	TGCAGTGCGTCAGTAAATAACTATGGCTACACCTTC
once	TRBD1	TRBV19	TRBJ1-5	CASILDRAANQPQHF	TGTGCCAGTATCTTGGACAGGGCGGCTAATCAGCCCCAGCATTTT
-	TRBD2	TRBV25-1	TRBJ2-5	CASSELGTSGKGFQETQYF	TGTGCCAGCAGTGAATTGGGGACTAGCGGGAAGGGGTTCCAAGAGACCCAGTACTTC
many	TRBD1	TRBV20-1	TRBJ1-6	CSARDRAGSPLHF	TGCAGTGCCAGGGACAGGGCTGGATCACCCCTCCACTTT
-	-	TRBV20-1	TRBJ2-1	CSARTPGEANEQFF	TGCAGTGCTAGAACCCCGGGAGAGGCCAATGAGCAGTTCTTC
-	TRBD2	TRBV9	TRBJ2-5	CASSVAGLAGFEETQYF	TGTGCCAGCAGCGTAGCGGGACTAGCGGGATTTGAAGAGACCCAGTACTTC
-	TRBD1	TRBV12-3/TRBV12-4	TRBJ2-5	CASSRTGGVETQYF	TGTGCCAGCAGCCGTACAGGGGGCGTAGAGACCCAGTACTTC
-	-	TRBV19	TRBJ2-3	CASTSGQGTDTQYF	TGTGCCAGTACCTCAGGGCAGGGAACAGATACGCAGTATTTT
many	-	TRBV19	TRBJ2-1	CASSIGEGNEQFF	TGTGCCAGTAGTATAGGTGAGGGCAATGAGCAGTTCTTC
once	TRBD1	TRBV20-1	TRBJ1-5	CSARVPLSGTGAQPQHF	TGCAGTGCTAGAGTCCCCCTCTCCGGGACAGGGGCCCAGCCCCAGCATTTT
-	-	TRBV7-3	TRBJ1-2	CASSSGGGQHFIGYTF	TGTGCCAGCAGCTCCGGGGGGGGCCAACACTTTATAGGCTACACCTTC
-	-	TRBV27	TRBJ1-5	CASSLSPNQPQHF	TGTGCCAGCAGTTTATCCCCCAATCAGCCCCAGCATTTT
few	TRBD1	TRBV10-3	TRBJ1-6	CTISGTGYNSPLHF	TGTACCATCAGTGGGACAGGGTATAATTCACCCCTCCACTTT